This T cell receptor (beta chain) was documented in a study of blood T cell repertoires in COVID-19 (dated by TCRdb to between 2020 and 2021). Describing the broader study: The collaborator samples originated in the United States, Italy and Spain and spanned the acute and convalescent phases of COVID-19. The material from the prospective study consisted of cDNA or gDNA derived from T cells, B-cell-depleted T cells, or PBMCs. Deeply sampled blood TCRbeta repertoires from subjects exposed to, actively infected with, or recovered from COVID-19 were included in the dataset. The repertoires were released in a freely available public database meant as a resource for research on the immune response to SARS-CoV-2. The samples were drawn from the first 160 participants of the ongoing ImmuneRACE study and from about 1,200 subjects provided by 6 global collaborators. The sample metadata nearly always contained a de-identified subject ID, COVID-19 status, age in years and sex. Where available, HLA class I and class II types were taken from metadata supplied by the sample provider and were not determined by assay-based typing. Here is what the overall study found, with its caveats: The quantity of clinical and demographic metadata differed by source and by participant and was supplied without curation.

At one collaborating source in Seattle, patients were enrolled during active infection and were followed longitudinally through the course of disease. Whole blood was collected in K2EDTA tubes by collaborating institutions according to the institutions' own protocols. For TCRbeta analysis, collaborators shipped samples in one of three forms: frozen whole blood, isolated PBMCs, or DNA extracted from either of those sample types. Details on this clone: Its antigen has not been determined. Base qualities are missing; no much larger clone stands one base away. The sample holds other DNA sequences that translate to the same CDR3.

TCRbeta CDR3 regions were amplified from genomic DNA using the immunoSEQ Assay, a bias-controlled multiplex PCR. In the original analysis: The number of nucleated cells in each sample was estimated from the amplification of reference gene primers within the assay. Sequence reads were collapsed and filtered to measure the absolute abundance of every unique TCRbeta CDR3 rearrangement. For each sample, productive Simpson clonality was calculated as the square root of Simpson's diversity index across productive rearrangements. TCRdb limited this immuneACCESS table to in-frame rearrangements with V and J called. A share of clones is missing; checked studies link under half to unresolved V genes, and the rest is unexplained. D and trimming were read from the DNA, whereas the V and J calls and clone size are those reported in that table. Within this sample are hundreds of thousands of clones, with 87% of them counted one time only. The top ten clones comprise around 6% of the sample.

The TCR originated in a woman between 45 and 65 years old with COVID-19, enrolled during active disease. The specimen was peripheral blood.

The CDR3 corresponds to CASSLVNTEAFF. The sequenced DNA is TGTGCCAGCAGTTTAGTAAACACTGAAGCTTTCTTT. This chain is built from TRBV28 and TRBJ1-1; the D segment cannot be called with confidence. Via the germline V gene, CDR1 is MDHEN and CDR2 SYDVKM. V and J are truncated by 2 bases and 2 bases respectively, leaving an intervening sequence of 3 bases. The CDR3 contains 12 residues, cysteine and phenylalanine counted. Only the CDR3 DNA is retained, 36 bases long and in frame from the first base.